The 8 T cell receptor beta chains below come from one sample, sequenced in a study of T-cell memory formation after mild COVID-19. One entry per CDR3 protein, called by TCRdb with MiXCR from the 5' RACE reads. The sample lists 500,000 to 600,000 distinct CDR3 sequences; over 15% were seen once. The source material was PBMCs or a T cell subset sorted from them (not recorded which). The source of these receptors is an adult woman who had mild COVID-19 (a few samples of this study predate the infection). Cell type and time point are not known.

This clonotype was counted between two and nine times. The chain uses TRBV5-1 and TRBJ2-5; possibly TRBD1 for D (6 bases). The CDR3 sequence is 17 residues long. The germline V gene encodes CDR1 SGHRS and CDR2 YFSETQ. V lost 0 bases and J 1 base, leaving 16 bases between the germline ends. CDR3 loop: CASSLASITGTQETQYF. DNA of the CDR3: TGCGCCAGCAGCTTGGCTTCGATAACAGGGACCCAAGAGACCCAGTACTTC.

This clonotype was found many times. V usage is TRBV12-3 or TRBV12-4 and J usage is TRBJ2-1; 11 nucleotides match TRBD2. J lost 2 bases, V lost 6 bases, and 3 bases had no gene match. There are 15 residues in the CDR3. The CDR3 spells CASRQTSGAYNEQFF. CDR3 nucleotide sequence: TGTGCCAGCAGGCAGACTAGCGGGGCCTACAATGAGCAGTTCTTC.

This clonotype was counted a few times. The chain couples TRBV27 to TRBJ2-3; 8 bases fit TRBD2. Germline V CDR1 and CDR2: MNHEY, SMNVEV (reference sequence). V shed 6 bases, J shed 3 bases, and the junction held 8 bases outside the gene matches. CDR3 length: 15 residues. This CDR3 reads CASRGRGGQTDTQYF. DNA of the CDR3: TGTGCCAGCAGGGGACGGGGGGGCCAGACAGATACGCAGTATTTT.

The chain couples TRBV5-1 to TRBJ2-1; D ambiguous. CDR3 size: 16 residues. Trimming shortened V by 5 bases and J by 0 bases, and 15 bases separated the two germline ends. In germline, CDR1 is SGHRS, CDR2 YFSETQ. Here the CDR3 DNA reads TGCGCCAGCAGGGGATTCGTCGGAAGCTCCTACAATGAGCAGTTCTTC. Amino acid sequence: CASRGFVGSSYNEQFF.

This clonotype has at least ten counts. The CDR3 loop reads CASSLAVSFQETQYF. The CDR3 bases are TGCGCCAGCAGCTTGGCCGTATCTTTCCAAGAGACCCAGTACTTC. This rearrangement joins TRBV5-1 to TRBJ2-5, with D unresolved. This CDR3 comprises 15 residues. Germline V gene data show CDR1 as SGHRS and CDR2 as YFSETQ. V was shortened by 0 bases and J by 1 base, with 10 bases between the two germline ends.

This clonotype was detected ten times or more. The CDR3 nucleotides are TGTGCCAGCAGTATGGGACAGTTCCCCGCATCATATGAGCAGTTCTTC. It is translated as CASSMGQFPASYEQFF. The chain combines TRBV12-3 or TRBV12-4 with TRBJ2-1; 7 bases map to TRBD1. The V and J ends lost 5 bases and 8 bases, in that order; junction bases with no gene match: 15. The CDR3 has 16 residues.

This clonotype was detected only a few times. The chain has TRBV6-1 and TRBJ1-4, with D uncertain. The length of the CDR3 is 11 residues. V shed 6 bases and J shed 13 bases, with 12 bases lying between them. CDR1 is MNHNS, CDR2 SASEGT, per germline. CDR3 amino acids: CASSGGRRLFF. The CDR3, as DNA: TGTGCCAGCAGCGGAGGACGTCGACTGTTTTTT.

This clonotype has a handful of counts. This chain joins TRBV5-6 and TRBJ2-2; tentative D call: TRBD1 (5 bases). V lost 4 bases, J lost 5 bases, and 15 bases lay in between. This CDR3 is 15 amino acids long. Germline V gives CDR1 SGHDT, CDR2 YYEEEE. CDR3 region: CASSLRQSLTGELFF. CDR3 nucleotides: TGTGCCAGCAGCCTCCGACAGTCTCTGACCGGGGAGCTGTTTTTT.